These T cell receptor beta chains were read from a single sample in a study of T cells in tuberculosis. Here immunoSEQ multiplex PCR was the method, and the copy in TCRdb shows in-frame clones only, minus some. The sample lists 45,000 or so clones, 95% occurring once. Sequencing input: PBMCs. The receptors were sampled from a donor aged 10 to 29 with latent tuberculosis or without tuberculosis infection. Both conserved end residues are trimmed from each CDR3. The order of the fields is CDR3 length, J gene, D gene, V gene, clone size, CDR3 protein. The D gene is left open where the match is weak. Expanded clones are given a class, and other clones once, few, many or no size at all.

cdr3_length: 15
j_call: TRBJ2-7
d_call: TRBD1
v_call: TRBV9
clone_size: .
cdr3_aa: ASSTRSPGQGANEQY

cdr3_length: 15
j_call: TRBJ1-6
d_call: TRBD1
v_call: TRBV7-9
clone_size: .
cdr3_aa: ASSLARGQVYNSPLH

cdr3_length: 11
j_call: TRBJ1-1
d_call: .
v_call: TRBV27
clone_size: .
cdr3_aa: ASSQGLAGEAF

cdr3_length: 11
j_call: TRBJ1-5
d_call: .
v_call: TRBV6-5
clone_size: .
cdr3_aa: ASSYTGHQPQH

cdr3_length: 13
j_call: TRBJ2-1
d_call: TRBD2
v_call: TRBV11-2
clone_size: .
cdr3_aa: ASSHGTSGGSEQF

cdr3_length: 11
j_call: TRBJ2-7
d_call: TRBD2
v_call: TRBV19
clone_size: .
cdr3_aa: ASSSAGAYEQY

cdr3_length: 12
j_call: TRBJ2-7
d_call: TRBD2
v_call: TRBV6-6
clone_size: .
cdr3_aa: ASTLLGGGYEQY

cdr3_length: 15
j_call: TRBJ1-2
d_call: TRBD1
v_call: TRBV9
clone_size: .
cdr3_aa: ASSGHRRRGRYYGYT

cdr3_length: 13
j_call: TRBJ1-4
d_call: .
v_call: TRBV2
clone_size: .
cdr3_aa: ASSAGISTNEKLF

cdr3_length: 15
j_call: TRBJ2-1
d_call: TRBD2
v_call: TRBV6-1
clone_size: once
cdr3_aa: ASSVLPLPGGFNEQF

cdr3_length: 12
j_call: TRBJ1-5
d_call: .
v_call: TRBV28
clone_size: .
cdr3_aa: ASSLAKPNQPQH

cdr3_length: 12
j_call: TRBJ2-7
d_call: TRBD1
v_call: TRBV15
clone_size: .
cdr3_aa: ATSPTGGTYEQY

cdr3_length: 13
j_call: TRBJ1-2
d_call: TRBD1
v_call: TRBV5-1
clone_size: .
cdr3_aa: ASQDRGLGSYGYT

cdr3_length: 14
j_call: TRBJ2-1
d_call: TRBD1
v_call: TRBV18
clone_size: .
cdr3_aa: ASSLNSGTANNEQF

cdr3_length: 12
j_call: TRBJ1-1
d_call: .
v_call: TRBV7-2
clone_size: .
cdr3_aa: ASSLRVKNTEAF

cdr3_length: 12
j_call: TRBJ1-1
d_call: .
v_call: TRBV27
clone_size: .
cdr3_aa: ASSLSYGNTEAF

cdr3_length: 13
j_call: TRBJ2-7
d_call: .
v_call: TRBV9
clone_size: .
cdr3_aa: ASSVAGDRTYEQY

cdr3_length: 12
j_call: TRBJ2-7
d_call: TRBD1
v_call: TRBV7-2
clone_size: .
cdr3_aa: ASSIGTASYEQY

cdr3_length: 11
j_call: TRBJ1-5
d_call: .
v_call: TRBV29-1
clone_size: .
cdr3_aa: SVGTGLGQPQH

cdr3_length: 14
j_call: TRBJ2-5
d_call: TRBD2
v_call: TRBV4-1
clone_size: .
cdr3_aa: ASSQPGLEGAETQY

cdr3_length: 13
j_call: TRBJ2-2
d_call: TRBD2
v_call: TRBV9
clone_size: .
cdr3_aa: ASSIGLANIGELF

cdr3_length: 9
j_call: TRBJ1-5
d_call: .
v_call: TRBV20-1
clone_size: .
cdr3_aa: SARLGQSQH

cdr3_length: 11
j_call: TRBJ2-7
d_call: TRBD1
v_call: TRBV30
clone_size: .
cdr3_aa: AWDTGETYEQY

cdr3_length: 13
j_call: TRBJ1-1
d_call: .
v_call: TRBV11-2
clone_size: .
cdr3_aa: ASSLDPTVNTEAF

cdr3_length: 14
j_call: TRBJ1-1
d_call: .
v_call: TRBV5-1
clone_size: .
cdr3_aa: ASSLDGSPGNTEAF

cdr3_length: 14
j_call: TRBJ2-1
d_call: .
v_call: TRBV6-1
clone_size: .
cdr3_aa: ASSEARAGRFGEQF

cdr3_length: 13
j_call: TRBJ1-1
d_call: TRBD1
v_call: TRBV27
clone_size: .
cdr3_aa: ASSDPGQGPTEAF

cdr3_length: 16
j_call: TRBJ2-1
d_call: .
v_call: TRBV10-1
clone_size: once
cdr3_aa: ASSAEMEGRPLNNEQF

cdr3_length: 13
j_call: TRBJ1-2
d_call: .
v_call: TRBV7-2
clone_size: .
cdr3_aa: ASSSVPGVNYGYT

cdr3_length: 14
j_call: TRBJ2-6
d_call: TRBD1
v_call: TRBV5-4
clone_size: .
cdr3_aa: ASSDRGPPGANVLT

cdr3_length: 13
j_call: TRBJ1-2
d_call: .
v_call: TRBV18
clone_size: .
cdr3_aa: ASSPLGGAADGYT

cdr3_length: 13
j_call: TRBJ1-2
d_call: .
v_call: TRBV28
clone_size: .
cdr3_aa: ASGSVGTSNYGYT

cdr3_length: 17
j_call: TRBJ1-1
d_call: .
v_call: TRBV5-1
clone_size: .
cdr3_aa: ASSLAITGRIDMNTEAF

cdr3_length: 13
j_call: TRBJ2-7
d_call: .
v_call: TRBV27
clone_size: .
cdr3_aa: ASSPGLSSSYEQY

cdr3_length: 13
j_call: TRBJ2-1
d_call: TRBD2
v_call: TRBV11-2
clone_size: .
cdr3_aa: ASSYLAGGYNEQF

cdr3_length: 13
j_call: TRBJ1-1
d_call: TRBD1
v_call: TRBV14
clone_size: .
cdr3_aa: ASSFSGTANTEAF

cdr3_length: 16
j_call: TRBJ2-5
d_call: TRBD2
v_call: TRBV27
clone_size: .
cdr3_aa: ASSLFGGGAGVEVTQY

cdr3_length: 10
j_call: TRBJ2-7
d_call: TRBD1
v_call: TRBV7-8
clone_size: .
cdr3_aa: ASSLETGARY

cdr3_length: 13
j_call: TRBJ1-1
d_call: TRBD1
v_call: TRBV19
clone_size: .
cdr3_aa: ASSPGTGVNTEAF

cdr3_length: 15
j_call: TRBJ1-2
d_call: .
v_call: TRBV9
clone_size: .
cdr3_aa: ASSARPLTRTNYGYT

cdr3_length: 13
j_call: TRBJ1-6
d_call: .
v_call: TRBV5-5
clone_size: .
cdr3_aa: ASSHRDTFNSPLH

cdr3_length: 13
j_call: TRBJ1-2
d_call: TRBD1
v_call: TRBV30
clone_size: .
cdr3_aa: AWSPPGTGTYGYT

cdr3_length: 10
j_call: TRBJ1-1
d_call: .
v_call: TRBV6-5
clone_size: .
cdr3_aa: ASRRQDTEAF

cdr3_length: 13
j_call: TRBJ1-3
d_call: .
v_call: TRBV5-8
clone_size: once
cdr3_aa: ASSLGLLSGNTIY

cdr3_length: 11
j_call: TRBJ1-1
d_call: .
v_call: TRBV7-2
clone_size: .
cdr3_aa: ASSLRSNTEAF

cdr3_length: 15
j_call: TRBJ1-6
d_call: .
v_call: TRBV4-1
clone_size: once
cdr3_aa: ASTVGGRGLGYSPLH

cdr3_length: 9
j_call: TRBJ2-7
d_call: .
v_call: TRBV6-5
clone_size: .
cdr3_aa: ASSYRSKQY

cdr3_length: 12
j_call: TRBJ1-6
d_call: .
v_call: TRBV27
clone_size: .
cdr3_aa: ASSLGGFGSPLH

cdr3_length: 12
j_call: TRBJ1-1
d_call: .
v_call: TRBV27
clone_size: once
cdr3_aa: ASSPSTGVLSAF

cdr3_length: 12
j_call: TRBJ1-2
d_call: TRBD1
v_call: TRBV30
clone_size: .
cdr3_aa: AWVRGQGDYGYT

cdr3_length: 11
j_call: TRBJ2-2
d_call: .
v_call: TRBV2
clone_size: .
cdr3_aa: ATATEGTGELF

cdr3_length: 14
j_call: TRBJ2-1
d_call: TRBD2
v_call: TRBV11-3
clone_size: .
cdr3_aa: ASSLTSSGGSLEQF

cdr3_length: 12
j_call: TRBJ1-6
d_call: TRBD1
v_call: TRBV5-4
clone_size: .
cdr3_aa: ASSTDRGLSPLH

cdr3_length: 13
j_call: TRBJ1-5
d_call: TRBD1
v_call: TRBV18
clone_size: .
cdr3_aa: ASSPTGQMNQPQH

cdr3_length: 13
j_call: TRBJ2-7
d_call: TRBD1
v_call: TRBV25-1
clone_size: .
cdr3_aa: ASSGDGQATYEQY